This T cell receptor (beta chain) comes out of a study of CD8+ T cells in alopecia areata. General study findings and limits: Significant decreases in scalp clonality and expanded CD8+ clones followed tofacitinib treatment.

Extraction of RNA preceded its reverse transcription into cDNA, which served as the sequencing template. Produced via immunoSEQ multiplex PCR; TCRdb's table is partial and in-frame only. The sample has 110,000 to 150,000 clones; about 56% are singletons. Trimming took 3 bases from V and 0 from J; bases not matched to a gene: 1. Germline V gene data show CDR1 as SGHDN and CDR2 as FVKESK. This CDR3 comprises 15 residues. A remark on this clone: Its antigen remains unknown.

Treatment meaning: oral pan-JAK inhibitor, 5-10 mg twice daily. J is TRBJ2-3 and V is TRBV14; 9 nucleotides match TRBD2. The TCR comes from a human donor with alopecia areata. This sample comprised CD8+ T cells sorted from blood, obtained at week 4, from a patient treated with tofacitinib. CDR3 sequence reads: CASSQGLASTDTQYF. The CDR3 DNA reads TGTGCCAGCAGCCAGGGACTAGCTAGCACAGATACGCAGTATTTT.